This entry is about one T cell receptor beta chain. Repertoires were generated with immunoSEQ multiplex PCR, while TCRdb's copy carries only in-frame clones and drops some. The sample includes about 320,000 clones, approximately 84% of them seen just once. The record originates from a study of blood T cell repertoires in COVID-19. Turning to the study itself: Nucleic acid was either cDNA or gDNA, and it came from T cells, B-cell-depleted T cells, or PBMCs.

Germline V gene sequence: CDR1 SGDLS, CDR2 YYNGEE. The CDR3 loop spans 15 amino acids. Trimming took off 0 bases at V and 4 bases at J, with 10 bases between the two ends. Everyone who took part was 18 to 89 years old, and they came from 24 US areas. Material: PBMCs or T cells enriched from blood (not recorded which). The receptor was isolated from a woman aged 18-35 years who had recovered from COVID-19. The chain recombines TRBV9 with TRBJ1-4; D might be TRBD1 (6 bases). CDR3 region: CASSVAGQHNEKLFF. The DNA of the CDR3 is TGTGCCAGCAGCGTAGCTGGACAGCATAATGAAAAACTGTTTTTT. Based on the CDR3 plus reference TRBV9 and TRBJ1-4, the full variable domain is DSGVTQTPKHLITATGQRVTLRCSPRSGDLSVYWYQQSLDQGLQFLIQYYNGEERAKGNILERFSAQQFPDLHSELNLSSLELGDSALYFCASSVAGQHNEKLFFGSGTQLSVL.